This TCR beta chain was sequenced during a study of CD8 T cells in ankylosing spondylitis. V lost 3 bases to trimming and J lost 8 bases, with 21 bases between them. The CDR3 spans 16 residues. Germline CDR1 is SGHRS and CDR2 is YFSETQ. This clonotype was seen repeatedly, ten times or more. Its antigen is unidentified. Libraries of TCR beta came from quantitative 5'-RACE with molecular barcodes. Using its own MiXCR run on the 5' RACE reads, TCRdb lists one record per CDR3 protein. This table has some 130,000 distinct CDR3 sequences, roughly 15% appearing once. Study findings and constraints: Seemingly distinctive of ankylosing spondylitis blood was a TCR beta motif formed by eight highly homologous variants. Past research had described some motif variants in reactive arthritis synovial fluid and blood.

The TCR was taken from a female donor with ankylosing spondylitis or in good health (not recorded which). The chain links TRBV5-1 to TRBJ2-1; possibly TRBD2 for D (5 bases). Material for sequencing was blood, either unsorted or a sorted T cell fraction (not recorded which). The CDR3 coding sequence is TGCGCCAGCAGCTCGGGAACTAGTGTGCGCACGGATGAGCAGTTCTTC. This sequence encodes CASSSGTSVRTDEQFF. The whole variable domain, filled in from reference TRBV5-1 and TRBJ2-1, reads KAGVTQTPRYLIKTRGQQVTLSCSPISGHRSVSWYQQTPGQGLQFLFEYFSETQRNKGNFPGRFSGRQFSNSRSEMNVSTLELGDSALYLCASSSGTSVRTDEQFFGPGTRLTVL.